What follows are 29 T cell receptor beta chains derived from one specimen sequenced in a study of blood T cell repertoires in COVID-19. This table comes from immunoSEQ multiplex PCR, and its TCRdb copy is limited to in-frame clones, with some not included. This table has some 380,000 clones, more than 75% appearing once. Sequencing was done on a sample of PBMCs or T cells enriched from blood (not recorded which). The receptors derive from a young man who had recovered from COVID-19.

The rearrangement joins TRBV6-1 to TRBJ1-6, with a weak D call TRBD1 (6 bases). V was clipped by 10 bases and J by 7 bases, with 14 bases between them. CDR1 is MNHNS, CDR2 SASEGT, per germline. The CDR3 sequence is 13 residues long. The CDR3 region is CAIRTEANSPLHF. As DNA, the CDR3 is TGTGCCATCCGGACAGAAGCAAATTCACCCCTCCACTTT.

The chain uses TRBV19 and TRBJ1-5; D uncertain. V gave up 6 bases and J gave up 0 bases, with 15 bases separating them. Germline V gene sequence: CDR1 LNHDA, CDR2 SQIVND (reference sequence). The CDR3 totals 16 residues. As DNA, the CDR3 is TGTGCCAGTAGACCCACCCACGACATTAGCAATCAGCCCCAGCATTTT. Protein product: CASRPTHDISNQPQHF.

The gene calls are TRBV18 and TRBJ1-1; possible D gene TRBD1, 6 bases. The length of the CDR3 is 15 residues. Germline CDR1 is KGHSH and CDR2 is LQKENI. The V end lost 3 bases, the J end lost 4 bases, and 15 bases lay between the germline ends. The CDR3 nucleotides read TGTGCCAGCTCACCGACAACAGGGTATTTCACTGAAGCTTTCTTT. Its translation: CASSPTTGYFTEAFF.

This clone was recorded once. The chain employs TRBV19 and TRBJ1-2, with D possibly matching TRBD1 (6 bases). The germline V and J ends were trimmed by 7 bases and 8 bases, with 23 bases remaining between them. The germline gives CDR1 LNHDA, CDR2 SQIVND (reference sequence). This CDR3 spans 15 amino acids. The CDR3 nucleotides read TGTGCCAGTACGCGACAGGATCCGGCCGATCTAGGCTACACCTTC. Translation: CASTRQDPADLGYTF.

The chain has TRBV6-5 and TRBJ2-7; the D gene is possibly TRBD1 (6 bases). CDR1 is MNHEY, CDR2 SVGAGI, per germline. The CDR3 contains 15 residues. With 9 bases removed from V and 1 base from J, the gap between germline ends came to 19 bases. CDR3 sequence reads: CASRYRDTISYEQYF. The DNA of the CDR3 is TGTGCCAGTAGATACCGGGACACTATATCCTACGAGCAGTACTTC.

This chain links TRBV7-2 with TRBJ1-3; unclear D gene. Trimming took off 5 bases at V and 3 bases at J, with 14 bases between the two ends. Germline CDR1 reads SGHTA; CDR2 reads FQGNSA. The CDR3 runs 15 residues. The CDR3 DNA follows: TGTGCCAGCAGCACTGACGGAGCAAGTGGAAACACCATATATTTT. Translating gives CASSTDGASGNTIYF.

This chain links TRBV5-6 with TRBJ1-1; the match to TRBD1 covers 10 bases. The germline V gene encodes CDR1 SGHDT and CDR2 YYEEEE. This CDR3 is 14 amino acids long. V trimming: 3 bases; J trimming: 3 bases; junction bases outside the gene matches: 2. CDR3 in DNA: TGTGCCAGCAGCTACGGGACAGGGGACACTGAAGCTTTCTTT. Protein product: CASSYGTGDTEAFF.

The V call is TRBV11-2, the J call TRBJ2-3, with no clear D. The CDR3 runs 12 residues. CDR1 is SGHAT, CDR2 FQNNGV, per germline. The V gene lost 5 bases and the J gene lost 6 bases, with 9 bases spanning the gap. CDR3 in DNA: TGTGCCAGCAGCCCCCAGGTGGATACGCAGTATTTT. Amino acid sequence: CASSPQVDTQYF.

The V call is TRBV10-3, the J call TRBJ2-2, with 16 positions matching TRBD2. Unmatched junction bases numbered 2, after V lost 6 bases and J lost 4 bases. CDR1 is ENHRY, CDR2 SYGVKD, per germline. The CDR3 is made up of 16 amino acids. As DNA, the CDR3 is TGTGCCATCAGGGGACTAGCGGGGGGGAGCACCGGGGAGCTGTTTTTT. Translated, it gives CAIRGLAGGSTGELFF.

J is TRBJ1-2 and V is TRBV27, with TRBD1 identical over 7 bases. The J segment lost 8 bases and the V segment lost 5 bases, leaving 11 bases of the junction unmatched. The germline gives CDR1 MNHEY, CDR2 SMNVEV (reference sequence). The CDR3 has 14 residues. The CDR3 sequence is CASSQDRAFGGYTF. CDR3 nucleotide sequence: TGTGCCAGCAGTCAAGACAGGGCGTTCGGCGGCTACACCTTC.

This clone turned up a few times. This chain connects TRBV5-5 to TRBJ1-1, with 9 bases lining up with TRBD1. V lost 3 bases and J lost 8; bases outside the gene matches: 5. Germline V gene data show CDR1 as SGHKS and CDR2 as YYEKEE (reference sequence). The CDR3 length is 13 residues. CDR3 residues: CASSSGDREEAFF. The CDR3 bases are TGTGCCAGCAGCTCCGGGGACAGGGAGGAAGCTTTCTTT.

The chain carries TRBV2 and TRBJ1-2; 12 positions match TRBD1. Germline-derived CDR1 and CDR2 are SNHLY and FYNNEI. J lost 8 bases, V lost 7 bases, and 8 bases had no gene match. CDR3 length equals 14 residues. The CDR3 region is CASTNRDRGHGYTF. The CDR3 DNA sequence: TGTGCCAGCACTAACCGGGACAGGGGGCACGGCTACACCTTC.

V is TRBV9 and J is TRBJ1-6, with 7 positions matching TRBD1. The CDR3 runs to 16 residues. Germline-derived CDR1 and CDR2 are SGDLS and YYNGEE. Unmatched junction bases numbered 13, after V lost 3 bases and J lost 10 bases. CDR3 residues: CASSAQLRQGTSPLHF. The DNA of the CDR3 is TGTGCCAGCAGCGCCCAGCTGCGACAGGGAACGTCACCCCTCCACTTT.

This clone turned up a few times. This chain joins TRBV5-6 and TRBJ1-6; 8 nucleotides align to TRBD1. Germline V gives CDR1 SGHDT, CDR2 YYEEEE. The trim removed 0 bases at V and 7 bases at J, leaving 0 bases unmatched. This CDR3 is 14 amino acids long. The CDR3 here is CASSLGQGNSPLHF. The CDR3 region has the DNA TGTGCCAGCAGCTTGGGACAGGGGAATTCACCCCTCCACTTT.

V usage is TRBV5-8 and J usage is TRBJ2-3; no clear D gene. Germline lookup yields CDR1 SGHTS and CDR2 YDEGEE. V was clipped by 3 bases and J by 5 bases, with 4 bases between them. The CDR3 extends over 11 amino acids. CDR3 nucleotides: TGTGCCAGCAGCTCAGTAGATACGCAGTATTTT. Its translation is CASSSVDTQYF. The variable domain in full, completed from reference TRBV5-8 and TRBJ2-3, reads EAGVTQSPTHLIKTRGQQATLRCSPISGHTSVYWYQQALGLGLQFLLWYDEGEERNRGNFPPRFSGRQFPNYSSELNVNALELEDSALYLCASSSVDTQYFGPGTRLTVL.

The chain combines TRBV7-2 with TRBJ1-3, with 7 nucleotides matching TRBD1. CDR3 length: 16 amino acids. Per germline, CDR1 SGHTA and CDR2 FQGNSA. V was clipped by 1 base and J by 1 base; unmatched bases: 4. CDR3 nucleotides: TGTGCCAGCAGCTTAGTCGCAGGGGGTTCTGGAAACACCATATATTTT. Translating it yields CASSLVAGGSGNTIYF.

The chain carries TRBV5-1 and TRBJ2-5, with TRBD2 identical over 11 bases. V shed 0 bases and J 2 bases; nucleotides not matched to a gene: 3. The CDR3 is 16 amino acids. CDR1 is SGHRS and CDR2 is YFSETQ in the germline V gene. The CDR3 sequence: CASSLGTSGLQETQYF. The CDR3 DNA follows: TGCGCCAGCAGCTTGGGGACTAGCGGGTTGCAAGAGACCCAGTACTTC.

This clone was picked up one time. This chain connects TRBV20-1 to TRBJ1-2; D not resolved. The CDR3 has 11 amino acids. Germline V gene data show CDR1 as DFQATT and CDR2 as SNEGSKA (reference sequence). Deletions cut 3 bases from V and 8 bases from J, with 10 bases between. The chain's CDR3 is CSARSDNGYTF. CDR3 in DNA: TGCAGTGCTAGGAGTGACAACGGCTACACCTTC.

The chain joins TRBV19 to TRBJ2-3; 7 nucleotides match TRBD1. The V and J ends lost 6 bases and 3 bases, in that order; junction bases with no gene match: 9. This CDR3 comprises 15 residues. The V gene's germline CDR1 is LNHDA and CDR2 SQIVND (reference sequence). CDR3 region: CASRPDRAKTDTQYF. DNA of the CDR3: TGTGCCAGTAGACCAGACAGGGCAAAAACAGATACGCAGTATTTT.

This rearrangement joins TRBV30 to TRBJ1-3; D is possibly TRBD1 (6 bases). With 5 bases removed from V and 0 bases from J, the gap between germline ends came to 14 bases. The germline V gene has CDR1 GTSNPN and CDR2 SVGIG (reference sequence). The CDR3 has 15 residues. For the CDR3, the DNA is TGTGCCTGGGCCCAAGGGGGTACCTCTGGAAACACCATATATTTT. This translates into CAWAQGGTSGNTIYF. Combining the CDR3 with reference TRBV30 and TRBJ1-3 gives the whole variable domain SQTIHQWPATLVQPVGSPLSLECTVEGTSNPNLYWYRQAAGRGLQLLFYSVGIGQISSEVPQNLSASRPQDRQFILSSKKLLLSDSGFYLCAWAQGGTSGNTIYFGEGSWLTVV.

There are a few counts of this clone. This chain's CDR3 is CASSVGGDRANTEAFF. DNA of the CDR3: TGTGCCAGCAGCGTAGGTGGGGACAGGGCGAACACTGAAGCTTTCTTT. This chain joins TRBV9 and TRBJ1-1; TRBD1 matches at 9 bases. Germline CDR1 SGDLS, CDR2 YYNGEE. CDR3 length: 16 residues. J lost 1 base, V lost 0 bases, and 4 bases had no gene match.

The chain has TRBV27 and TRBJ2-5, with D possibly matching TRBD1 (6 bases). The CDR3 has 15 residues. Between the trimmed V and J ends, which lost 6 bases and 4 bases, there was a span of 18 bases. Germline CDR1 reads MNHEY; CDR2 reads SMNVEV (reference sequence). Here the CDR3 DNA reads TGTGCCAGCAGAGCAGGGGTTTTAGCTTCAGAGACCCAGTACTTC. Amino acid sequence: CASRAGVLASETQYF.

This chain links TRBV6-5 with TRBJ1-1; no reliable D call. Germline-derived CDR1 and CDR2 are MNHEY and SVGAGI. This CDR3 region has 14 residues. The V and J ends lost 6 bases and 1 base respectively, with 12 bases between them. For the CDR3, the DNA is TGTGCCAGCAGCCACGAAGAGAGGAACACTGAAGCTTTCTTT. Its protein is CASSHEERNTEAFF.

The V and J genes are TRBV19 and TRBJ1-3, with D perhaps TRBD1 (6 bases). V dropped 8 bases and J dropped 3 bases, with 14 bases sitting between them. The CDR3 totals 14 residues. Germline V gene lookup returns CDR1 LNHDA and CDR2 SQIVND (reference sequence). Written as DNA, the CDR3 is TGTGCCAGTGGGCAGGGGTGGGATGGAAACACCATATATTTT. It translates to CASGQGWDGNTIYF.

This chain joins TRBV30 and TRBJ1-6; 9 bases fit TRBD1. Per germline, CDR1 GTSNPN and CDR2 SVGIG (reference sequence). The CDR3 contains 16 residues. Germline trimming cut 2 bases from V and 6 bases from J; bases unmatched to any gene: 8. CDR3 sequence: CAWSLPHRGRNSPLHF. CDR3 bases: TGTGCCTGGAGTCTTCCCCACAGGGGGCGTAATTCACCCCTCCACTTT.

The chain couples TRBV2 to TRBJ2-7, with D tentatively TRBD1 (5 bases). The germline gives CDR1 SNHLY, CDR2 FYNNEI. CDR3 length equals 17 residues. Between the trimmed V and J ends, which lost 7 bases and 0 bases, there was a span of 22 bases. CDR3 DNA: TGTGCCAGCACCCCTACCTGGCAACAGGTTAGCTCCTACGAGCAGTACTTC. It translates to CASTPTWQQVSSYEQYF.

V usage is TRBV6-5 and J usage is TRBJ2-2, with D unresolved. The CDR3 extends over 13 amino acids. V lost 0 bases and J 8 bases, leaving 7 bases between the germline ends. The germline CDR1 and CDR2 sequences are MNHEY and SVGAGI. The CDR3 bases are TGTGCCAGCAGTTACTCGATGGCAGGGGAGCTGTTTTTT. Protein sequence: CASSYSMAGELFF.

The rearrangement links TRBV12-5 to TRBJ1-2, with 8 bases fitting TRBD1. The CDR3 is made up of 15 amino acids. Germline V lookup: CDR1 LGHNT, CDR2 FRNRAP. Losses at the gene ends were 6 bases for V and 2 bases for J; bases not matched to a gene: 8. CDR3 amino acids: CASGSHRGGNYGYTF. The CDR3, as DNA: TGTGCTAGTGGCAGTCACAGGGGGGGGAACTATGGCTACACCTTC.

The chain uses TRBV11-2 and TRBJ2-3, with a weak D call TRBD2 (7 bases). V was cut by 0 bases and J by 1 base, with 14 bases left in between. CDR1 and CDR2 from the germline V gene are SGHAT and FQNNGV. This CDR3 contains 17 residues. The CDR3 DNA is TGTGCCAGCAGCTTAGATGTGTGGGGGGGCGGCACAGATACGCAGTATTTT. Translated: CASSLDVWGGGTDTQYF.